A selection of T cell receptor beta chains follows, all from one sample in a study of CD8 T cells in Susac syndrome. TCRdb ran MiXCR on the immunoSEQ multiplex PCR reads and lists one entry per CDR3 protein. In the table there are some 150,000 distinct CDR3 sequences, roughly 94% of which are singletons. Sequences were obtained from CD4+ T cells from PBMCs. The receptors originated from a human donor in good health. Both conserved end residues are part of each CDR3. Fields, in order: J gene, CDR3 length, V gene, CDR3 protein.

j_gene: TRBJ2-5
len: 15
v_gene: TRBV6-5
CDR3aa: CASSYSGTGMETQYF

j_gene: TRBJ2-7
len: 13
v_gene: TRBV24-1
CDR3aa: CATSDSATSGQYF

j_gene: TRBJ2-3
len: 16
v_gene: TRBV11-2
CDR3aa: CASSLGNKAPTDTQYF

j_gene: TRBJ1-2
len: 15
v_gene: TRBV7-2
CDR3aa: CASSFLRTGGLGYTF

j_gene: TRBJ2-4
len: 15
v_gene: TRBV19
CDR3aa: CASSMWSLTKNIQYF

j_gene: TRBJ2-5
len: 11
v_gene: TRBV19
CDR3aa: CASLGGETQYF

j_gene: TRBJ1-2
len: 14
v_gene: TRBV5-4
CDR3aa: CASSSEQGNYGYTF

j_gene: TRBJ1-1
len: 18
v_gene: TRBV23-1
CDR3aa: CASSQSEDRWSMNTEAFF

j_gene: TRBJ2-1
len: 13
v_gene: TRBV29-1
CDR3aa: CSVEDWRTNEQFF

j_gene: TRBJ1-2
len: 15
v_gene: TRBV14
CDR3aa: CASSQDLGGRYGYTF

j_gene: TRBJ2-5
len: 15
v_gene: TRBV6-6
CDR3aa: CASSYSDARQETQYF

j_gene: TRBJ2-6
len: 18
v_gene: TRBV19
CDR3aa: CASSIRRQGATGANVLTF

j_gene: TRBJ2-7
len: 12
v_gene: TRBV2
CDR3aa: CASMAYRNEQYF

j_gene: TRBJ2-7
len: 14
v_gene: TRBV12-3/TRBV12-4
CDR3aa: CASSAAAGSNEQYF

j_gene: TRBJ1-2
len: 15
v_gene: TRBV2
CDR3aa: CASRPTGGTDYGYTF

j_gene: TRBJ2-7
len: 20
v_gene: TRBV15
CDR3aa: CATSRERMGESLTKSYEQYF

j_gene: TRBJ1-5
len: 18
v_gene: TRBV4-1
CDR3aa: CASSQVPEGSEGNQPQHF

j_gene: TRBJ1-1
len: 14
v_gene: TRBV5-4
CDR3aa: CASSTGTLNTEAFF

j_gene: TRBJ2-2
len: 14
v_gene: TRBV19
CDR3aa: CASIRTGRTGELFF

j_gene: TRBJ2-6
len: 14
v_gene: TRBV2
CDR3aa: CASREGSGANVLTF

j_gene: TRBJ1-2
len: 12
v_gene: TRBV30
CDR3aa: CAWAPQGDGYTF

j_gene: TRBJ2-1
len: 15
v_gene: TRBV7-2
CDR3aa: CASSPLAGGRNEQFF